Sequencing of this T cell receptor (beta chain) was carried out in a study of blood T cell repertoires in COVID-19. Method: immunoSEQ multiplex PCR; TCRdb's copy keeps in-frame clones and lacks some. The sample records some 30,000 clones, 70% to 90% being singletons. This clone was counted between two and nine times. Germline trimming cut 2 bases from V and 7 bases from J; bases unmatched to any gene: 7. Germline V gene lookup returns CDR1 MNHEY and CDR2 SMNVEV (reference sequence). The CDR3 is made up of 15 amino acids. The sequence derives from a man aged 55 to 70 with active COVID-19. Specimen: peripheral blood. The rearrangement joins TRBV27 to TRBJ2-1; TRBD1 agrees at 8 bases. In nucleotides, the CDR3 is TGTGCCAGCAGTTTACTGGACAGGGATTCGAATGAGCAGTTCTTC. Its protein product is CASSLLDRDSNEQFF.